A selection of T cell receptor beta chains follows, all from one sample in a study of early stage breast cancer tumors. Method: immunoSEQ multiplex PCR; TCRdb's copy keeps in-frame clones and lacks some. The data show more than 1,200 clones, around 77% seen once. Sequencing was carried out using normal breast tissue next to the tumor. The receptor set was obtained from a person aged 45 to 59 with breast cancer. The CDR3 runs from the conserved cysteine through the conserved F or W. D genes are given only for firm matches. Rows may omit the clone size; those that give it use once, few, many or a size class.

j_gene	v_gene	abundance	d_gene	CDR3aa	CDR3nt
TRBJ2-1	TRBV12-5	-	-	CASGSRTLGEQFF	TGTGCTAGTGGTTCGAGGACTTTGGGCGAGCAGTTCTTC
TRBJ2-2	TRBV6-1	-	-	CASSEAMKTVANTGELFF	TGTGCCAGCAGTGAAGCGATGAAGACAGTAGCGAACACCGGGGAGCTGTTTTTT
TRBJ2-7	TRBV9	hyperexpanded	TRBD1	CASSVGDRGYEQYF	TGTGCCAGCAGCGTAGGGGACAGGGGGTACGAGCAGTACTTC
TRBJ2-3	TRBV14	-	-	CASSPYQADTDTQYF	TGTGCCAGCAGCCCCTACCAAGCGGACACAGATACGCAGTATTTT
TRBJ2-3	TRBV6-5	few	TRBD1	CASADRGNTDTQYF	TGTGCCAGCGCGGACAGGGGGAACACAGATACGCAGTATTTT
TRBJ2-5	TRBV9	-	-	CASSPEGGWETQYF	TGTGCCAGCAGCCCAGAGGGGGGATGGGAGACCCAGTACTTC
TRBJ1-2	TRBV30	-	-	CAWSADLIPNYGYTF	TGTGCCTGGAGTGCCGACTTGATCCCGAACTATGGCTACACCTTC
TRBJ2-5	TRBV6-6	-	TRBD1	CASSYFPGQQETQYF	TGTGCCAGCAGTTACTTCCCGGGACAGCAAGAGACCCAGTACTTC
TRBJ1-2	TRBV14	-	-	CASSQNRVNYGYTF	TGTGCCAGCAGCCAAAATAGGGTTAACTATGGCTACACCTTC
TRBJ2-4	TRBV18	-	-	CASSLGNDKNIQYF	TGTGCCAGCTCACTCGGGAACGACAAAAACATTCAGTACTTC
TRBJ2-5	TRBV28	once	-	CASRDVRETQYF	TGTGCCAGCAGGGACGTCCGAGAGACCCAGTACTTC
TRBJ2-5	TRBV7-3	-	TRBD2	CASSFSGVAGQETQYF	TGTGCCAGCAGCTTCTCGGGGGTAGCGGGCCAAGAGACCCAGTACTTC
TRBJ1-5	TRBV5-6	-	TRBD1	CASSIRTGGGGQPQHF	TGTGCCAGCAGCATCAGAACAGGGGGTGGCGGTCAGCCCCAGCATTTT
TRBJ2-3	TRBV2	-	-	CASSVLPADTQYF	TGTGCCAGCAGTGTGCTACCAGCAGATACGCAGTATTTT
TRBJ1-1	TRBV2	few	TRBD1	CASSESRGMATEAFF	TGTGCCAGCAGTGAGTCCAGGGGGATGGCCACTGAAGCTTTCTTT
TRBJ2-2	TRBV27	-	TRBD1	CASSLVHRGSGELFF	TGTGCCAGCAGTTTAGTCCACAGGGGGTCCGGGGAGCTGTTTTTT
TRBJ2-7	TRBV15	-	TRBD2	CATSTGRLAGFDYEQYF	TGTGCCACCAGCACAGGCCGACTAGCGGGTTTCGACTACGAGCAGTACTTC
TRBJ2-1	TRBV11-1	-	TRBD1	CASSRTGAYNEQFF	TGTGCCAGCAGCCGGACAGGAGCCTACAATGAGCAGTTCTTC
TRBJ1-1	TRBV6-1	few	-	CASKPEMGSTEAFF	TGTGCCAGCAAGCCAGAGATGGGGAGCACTGAAGCTTTCTTT
TRBJ2-3	TRBV4-2	few	-	CASSQDSSGTDTQYF	TGTGCCAGCAGCCAAGACAGTAGCGGCACAGATACGCAGTATTTT
TRBJ1-4	TRBV5-1	-	TRBD1	CASSLEGQGVVTNEKLFF	TGCGCCAGCAGCCTGGAGGGACAGGGGGTTGTAACTAATGAAAAACTGTTTTTT
TRBJ1-5	TRBV5-1	-	-	CASSLGGDQPQHF	TGCGCCAGCAGCTTGGGGGGGGATCAGCCCCAGCATTTT
TRBJ2-1	TRBV7-8	-	-	CASSKKVGGPLNEQFF	TGTGCCAGCAGCAAAAAAGTGGGGGGCCCCCTCAATGAGCAGTTCTTC
TRBJ2-5	TRBV7-6	few	-	CASSLGGSGETQYF	TGTGCCAGCAGCTTAGGGGGCAGCGGGGAGACCCAGTACTTC
TRBJ1-1	TRBV19	-	-	CASSITMNTEAFF	TGTGCCAGTAGTATTACGATGAACACTGAAGCTTTCTTT
TRBJ2-5	TRBV9	few	-	CASSAHGQRVTETQYF	TGTGCCAGCAGCGCCCATGGACAGAGAGTAACAGAGACCCAGTACTTC
TRBJ2-3	TRBV2	once	-	CASSDGPGPTDTQYF	TGTGCCAGCAGTGATGGCCCGGGCCCGACAGATACGCAGTATTTT
TRBJ2-1	TRBV6-5	-	-	CASSSRQVSYNEQFF	TGTGCCAGCAGTTCAAGACAGGTCTCCTACAATGAGCAGTTCTTC
TRBJ1-1	TRBV6-5	few	TRBD1	CASSAGGNTEAFF	TGTGCCAGCTCTGCAGGGGGGAACACTGAAGCTTTCTTT
TRBJ2-7	TRBV10-3	-	TRBD2	CAISDSSGRSYEQYF	TGTGCCATCAGTGATTCTAGCGGCCGCTCCTACGAGCAGTACTTC
TRBJ2-1	TRBV6-5	-	-	CASSYLEYNEQFF	TGTGCCAGCAGTTACCTAGAGTACAATGAGCAGTTCTTC
TRBJ2-7	TRBV19	few	TRBD2	CASSIGLAGNEQYF	TGTGCCAGTAGTATTGGACTAGCGGGCAACGAGCAGTACTTC
TRBJ1-1	TRBV11-2	-	TRBD1	CASSRQGITEAFF	TGTGCCAGCAGCCGACAGGGAATCACTGAAGCTTTCTTT
TRBJ1-5	TRBV7-2	-	-	CASSLKGAGSNQPQHF	TGTGCCAGCAGCTTAAAAGGGGCCGGTAGCAATCAGCCCCAGCATTTT
TRBJ1-2	TRBV4-1	-	-	CASSQDRGNYGYTF	TGCGCCAGCAGCCAAGATAGGGGGAACTATGGCTACACCTTC
TRBJ1-4	TRBV4-1	-	-	CASSTRNRVEKLFF	TGCGCCAGCAGTACTAGGAACAGGGTTGAAAAACTGTTTTTT
TRBJ1-3	TRBV30	once	-	CAWKRAGNTIYF	TGTGCCTGGAAGCGAGCGGGAAACACCATATATTTT
TRBJ2-7	TRBV11-3	-	-	CASSLVRELFYEQYF	TGTGCCAGCAGCTTAGTCCGGGAACTCTTCTACGAGCAGTACTTC
TRBJ2-2	TRBV5-1	-	-	CASSLDNTGELFF	TGCGCCAGCAGCTTGGATAACACCGGGGAGCTGTTTTTT